This record looks at one T cell receptor (beta chain) sequence and its context. Measured with immunoSEQ multiplex PCR; TCRdb has only the in-frame clones, and not every one. The table lists 2 million to 3 million clones, approximately 93% of them singletons. The study drew all its donors from Caucasian adults living in Nashville, Tennessee. J lost 3 bases, V lost 6 bases, and 5 bases had no gene match. Per the germline V gene, CDR1 is SGHVS and CDR2 is FQNEAQ. The CDR3 extends over 15 amino acids. The source of the sample is a study of shared clonotypes between healthy human individuals. This clonotype originated in a man younger than 35 in good health. Some clones in this sample may be carry-over from other donors' samples. This sequence joins TRBV7-8 and TRBJ2-7, with 13 positions matching TRBD2. The sequencing sample was made of naive CD4+ T cells from PBMCs. Subset defined: CD45RA+ positively selected. This CDR3 reads CASRWTSGSVYEQYF. The DNA of the CDR3 is TGTGCCAGCAGGTGGACTAGCGGGAGCGTCTACGAGCAGTACTTC.